One sample yielded the 32 T cell receptor beta chains listed below, sequenced in a study of graft-versus-host responses after intestinal transplantation. The table came from immunoSEQ multiplex PCR; TCRdb's copy has only in-frame clones and leaves some out. The table shows 35,000 to 40,000 clones, with around four fifths occurring only once. Source: PBMCs, taken about 990 days after transplant. These receptors all stem from a human patient who received an intestinal transplant, so some T cells may come from the graft donor.

The chain has TRBV5-1 and TRBJ1-3; TRBD1 might be the D (6 bases). The CDR3 loop spans 15 amino acids. The V end was cut by 2 bases, the J end by 0 bases, with 9 bases between. Germline V gene lookup returns CDR1 SGHRS and CDR2 YFSETQ. The CDR3 region is CASSFGQSSGNTIYF. The CDR3 nucleotides are TGCGCCAGCAGCTTCGGACAGAGCTCTGGAAACACCATATATTTT.

The CDR3 protein is CASSPLGREETQYF. In DNA, the CDR3 is TGTGCCAGCTCACCACTGGGCAGGGAGGAGACCCAGTACTTC. The chain joins TRBV18 to TRBJ2-5, with D perhaps being TRBD1 or TRBD2 (5 bases each). V shed 1 base and J shed 5 bases, with 11 bases lying between them. Germline V gene lookup returns CDR1 KGHSH and CDR2 LQKENI. The CDR3 runs to 14 residues.

Only one count was recorded for this clone. One junction end does not reproduce the germline sequence, and a read error may be involved. The chain links TRBV9 to TRBJ1-2; TRBD1 might be the D (5 bases). This CDR3 is 12 amino acids long. From germline, CDR1 is SGDLS and CDR2 YYNGEE. DNA of the CDR3: TGTGCCAGCACCAGTTGGGGGAGGGCAACTTCCTTC. Its protein is CASTSWGRATSF.

The chain combines TRBV21-1 with TRBJ2-1; TRBD2 reflects the table's D call only, with no check against the DNA. TRBV21-1 is tagged as a pseudogene. CDR3 length: 18 amino acids. In DNA, the CDR3 is TGTGCCAGCAGCAAAGGGCCCCCTACTAGTCCCCGCTACAATGAGCAGTTCTTC. Amino acids: CASSKGPPTSPRYNEQFF.

This sequence joins TRBV5-1 and TRBJ2-3, with 8 positions matching TRBD1. This CDR3 comprises 15 residues. Germline CDR1 is SGHRS and CDR2 is YFSETQ. The junction had 4 bases not matched to a gene; V was cut back by 0 bases and J by 4 bases. The CDR3 bases are TGCGCCAGCAGCTTGGACCGGACAGGGTCAGATACGCAGTATTTT. Translating gives CASSLDRTGSDTQYF.

This rearrangement joins TRBV27 to TRBJ2-5, with 8 bases fitting TRBD2. The CDR3 totals 15 residues. Germline CDR1 MNHEY, CDR2 SMNVEV (reference sequence). Trimming took 2 bases from V and 3 from J; bases not matched to a gene: 5. CDR3 protein: CASSLSGSSKETQYF. For the CDR3, the DNA is TGTGCCAGCAGTTTAAGCGGGAGTTCGAAAGAGACCCAGTACTTC.

This clone was seen a few times. The chain is built from TRBV28 and TRBJ2-7, with TRBD1 identical over 9 bases. The germline V gene has CDR1 MDHEN and CDR2 SYDVKM. This CDR3 comprises 14 residues. V trimming: 5 bases; J trimming: 3 bases; junction bases outside the gene matches: 5. The CDR3 loop is CASSARTGVYEQYF. The DNA of the CDR3 is TGTGCCAGCAGTGCCCGGACAGGGGTCTACGAGCAGTACTTC.

In its sample, this clone was seen a few times. The CDR3 here is CASTMTSGSKEQYF. The CDR3 nucleotides are TGTGCCAGCACCATGACTAGCGGGAGCAAGGAGCAGTACTTC. The rearrangement joins TRBV6-1 to TRBJ2-7; 12 nucleotides align to TRBD2. CDR1 and CDR2 from the germline V gene are MNHNS and SASEGT. The junction had 8 bases not matched to a gene; V was cut back by 7 bases and J by 7 bases. CDR3 length: 14 residues.

This chain connects TRBV6-6 to TRBJ2-3; D could derive from TRBD1 or TRBD2 (5 bases each). In germline, CDR1 is MNHNY, CDR2 SVGAGI (reference sequence). The ends were cut back, 2 bases at V and 7 bases at J, with 19 bases in the middle. This CDR3 comprises 16 residues. The CDR3, as DNA: TGTGCCAGCAGTTACCTCGGGACGGTCGGAGATCATACGCAGTATTTT. Its protein is CASSYLGTVGDHTQYF.

The rearrangement joins TRBV5-8 to TRBJ1-2; D gene uncertain. From germline, CDR1 is SGHTS and CDR2 YDEGEE. This CDR3 is built from 10 residues. Trimming removed 2 bases from V and 6 bases from J, with 2 bases in between. The CDR3, as DNA: TGTGCCAGCAGCTTAGATGGCTACACCTTC. Translation gives CASSLDGYTF.

The V call is TRBV28, the J call TRBJ2-1; 9 bases line up with TRBD1. Germline V CDR1 and CDR2: MDHEN, SYDVKM. Trimming at V came to 8 bases and at J to 8 bases, leaving 10 bases not matched to a gene. CDR3 length: 14 residues. CDR3 in amino acids: CASLPGQGKDEQFF. The CDR3 bases are TGTGCCAGCCTGCCGGGACAGGGTAAGGATGAGCAGTTCTTC.

This rearrangement joins TRBV29-1 to TRBJ2-7; 10 bases agree with TRBD2. The CDR3 totals 12 residues. CDR1 is SQVTM, CDR2 ANQGSEA, per germline. V shed 5 bases, J shed 11 bases, and the junction held 9 bases outside the gene matches. The CDR3 sequence: CSVRSSGSFEYF. The CDR3 DNA reads as TGCAGCGTTCGTTCTAGCGGGAGTTTCGAGTACTTC.

The chain carries TRBV7-3 and TRBJ1-1; 7 bases fit TRBD1. The CDR3 runs 15 residues. Germline V CDR1 and CDR2: SGHTA, FQGTGA. The ends lost 11 bases at V and 1 base at J; junction bases unmatched: 13. As DNA, the CDR3 is TGTGCCCCGATCCTTAGGGGACAGAGGAACACTGAAGCTTTCTTT. Translating it yields CAPILRGQRNTEAFF.

This chain links TRBV7-3 with TRBJ2-1, with 10 bases aligning to TRBD2. The V gene end was trimmed by 1 base and the J gene end by 9 bases; junction bases not matched to a gene: 6. The CDR3 is 15 amino acids. From germline, CDR1 is SGHTA and CDR2 FQGTGA. CDR3 DNA: TGTGCCAGCAGCTTAAATCTAGCGGGAGAAGGTGAGCAGTTCTTC. Its translation is CASSLNLAGEGEQFF.

V and J are TRBV6-1 and TRBJ2-3, with D perhaps TRBD2 (6 bases). The CDR3 runs to 17 residues. The germline V and J ends were trimmed by 2 bases and 0 bases, with 15 bases remaining between them. Germline V gene lookup returns CDR1 MNHNS and CDR2 SASEGT. The CDR3 DNA reads TGTGCCAGCAGTGAACATAGGGGCGGGACTAGCACAGATACGCAGTATTTT. Its translation is CASSEHRGGTSTDTQYF.

The V and J genes are TRBV28 and TRBJ2-7; maybe TRBD1 (5 bases). Germline V gene sequence: CDR1 MDHEN, CDR2 SYDVKM. CDR3 length: 14 residues. The V end was cut by 6 bases, the J end by 2 bases, with 14 bases between. For the CDR3, the DNA is TGTGCCAGCAGGGGGCCCGTTGGAGCCTACGAGCAGTACTTC. Translating gives CASRGPVGAYEQYF.

This rearrangement joins TRBV27 to TRBJ2-7, with 11 positions matching TRBD2. The ends lost 2 bases at V and 5 bases at J; junction bases unmatched: 17. The germline V gene has CDR1 MNHEY and CDR2 SMNVEV (reference sequence). This CDR3 is built from 19 residues. CDR3 nucleotide sequence: TGTGCCAGCAGTTTAAGAAAGGGGGTTTCTAGCGGGAGGACCGACGAGCAGTACTTC. This gives the protein CASSLRKGVSSGRTDEQYF.

This clone was seen once. The V and J genes are TRBV5-4 and TRBJ2-1, with TRBD2 identical over 15 bases. CDR1 and CDR2 from the germline V gene are SGHNT and YYREEE (reference sequence). The J segment lost 9 bases and the V segment lost 0 bases, leaving 4 bases of the junction unmatched. The CDR3 loop spans 16 amino acids. The CDR3 nucleotides read TGTGCCAGCAGCTTGGGGACTAGCGGGGGGGCAGGTGAGCAGTTCTTC. It codes for CASSLGTSGGAGEQFF.

This clone was counted only a few times. The gene calls are TRBV7-9 and TRBJ1-1, with D possibly being TRBD1 (6 bases). This CDR3 region has 14 residues. Trimming stripped 2 bases from V and 1 base from J, with 8 bases between. The germline CDR1 and CDR2 sequences are SEHNR and FQNEAQ (reference sequence). In nucleotides, the CDR3 is TGTGCCAGCAGCTTACAGGGGACGAACACTGAAGCTTTCTTT. Translated: CASSLQGTNTEAFF.

The CDR3 here is CASSDGQGASDTQYF. The CDR3 DNA reads as TGTGCCAGTAGTGATGGACAGGGGGCCTCAGATACGCAGTATTTT. The chain links TRBV19 to TRBJ2-3; 11 bases are a match to TRBD1. The length of the CDR3 is 15 residues. With 5 bases clipped from V and 4 bases from J, the junction kept 5 bases outside the gene matches. CDR1 and CDR2 (germline): LNHDA, SQIVND (reference sequence).

On this clone: Germline and junction disagree at one end, which may indicate a read error. The chain employs TRBV7-7 and TRBJ2-5; 7 nucleotides agree with TRBD2. The end of the DNA aligns better with TRBJ2-7, so the J call may be wrong. The length of the CDR3 is 13 residues. CDR1 is SSHAT, CDR2 FNYEAQ, per germline (reference sequence). CDR3 amino acids: CASSRGGGYEQYF. CDR3 sequence (DNA): TGTGCTAGCAGCCGGGGCGGGGGCTACGAGCAGTACTTC.

This chain connects TRBV11-1 to TRBJ2-1; D remains ambiguous. Germline CDR1 is SGHAT and CDR2 is FQDESV (reference sequence). CDR3 length equals 14 residues. V was cut by 5 bases and J by 3 bases, with 11 bases left in between. CDR3 amino acids: CASSRRSGYNEQFF. The DNA of the CDR3 is TGTGCCAGCAGCCGCCGATCGGGCTACAATGAGCAGTTCTTC.

The chain combines TRBV10-3 with TRBJ1-4; TRBD1 agrees at 9 bases. This CDR3 is built from 14 residues. Looked up from germline, CDR1 is ENHRY and CDR2 is SYGVKD. V lost 10 bases, J lost 0 bases, and 3 bases stayed unmatched. CDR3 in amino acids: CATRQGATNEKLFF. In nucleotides, the CDR3 is TGTGCCACTCGACAGGGGGCAACTAATGAAAAACTGTTTTTT.

The gene calls are TRBV7-3 and TRBJ1-1; no definite D call. V gave up 2 bases and J gave up 3 bases, with 7 bases separating them. CDR3 length: 13 amino acids. In germline, CDR1 is SGHTA, CDR2 FQGTGA. CDR3 nucleotides: TGTGCCAGCAGCTTATCAGGCGACACTGAAGCTTTCTTT. This sequence encodes CASSLSGDTEAFF.

The chain joins TRBV6-5 to TRBJ2-1, with D tentatively TRBD2 (6 bases). Trimming left V 7 bases short and J 3 bases short, with 16 bases between. The germline gives CDR1 MNHEY, CDR2 SVGAGI. The CDR3 covers 15 residues. The CDR3 DNA follows: TGTGCCAGCAAGACAACGGTGGGAGGCTACAATGAGCAGTTCTTC. This sequence encodes CASKTTVGGYNEQFF.

Points on this clone: An end of the junction differs from the germline gene, which may be a read error. The chain combines TRBV5-4 with TRBJ2-7; a weak D match, TRBD1 (6 bases). The CDR3 contains 14 residues. Germline CDR1 and CDR2: SGHNT and YYREEE (reference sequence). The DNA of the CDR3 is TGTGCCAGAAGCTTACCCTGCAGGGGACACGAGCAGTACTTC. Encoded protein: CARSLPCRGHEQYF. Based on the CDR3 plus reference TRBV5-4 and TRBJ2-7, the full variable domain is ETGVTQSPTHLIKTRGQQVTLRCSSQSGHNTVSWYQQALGQGPQFIFQYYREEENGRGNFPPRFSGLQFPNYSSELNVNALELDDSALYLCARSLPCRGHEQYFGPGTRLTVT.

J is TRBJ1-1 and V is TRBV14; D uncertain. The ends were cut back, 0 bases at V and 0 bases at J, with 14 bases in the middle. The CDR3 is made up of 17 amino acids. Germline lookup yields CDR1 SGHDN and CDR2 FVKESK. DNA for the CDR3: TGTGCCAGCAGCCAAGAGGTAATGGGAGCCATGAACACTGAAGCTTTCTTT. Translating it yields CASSQEVMGAMNTEAFF.

CDR3 sequence (DNA): TGTGCCAGCAGCTTAGCCCCCCGGGGGGGGAAAAACATTCAGTACTTC. Protein product: CASSLAPRGGKNIQYF. The chain recombines TRBV7-9 with TRBJ2-4; 8 nucleotides line up with TRBD2. J was trimmed by 4 bases and V by 0 bases; bases with no gene match: 5. The CDR3 sequence is 16 residues long. Per germline, CDR1 SEHNR and CDR2 FQNEAQ (reference sequence).

This CDR3 is CASSPPREAYTF. CDR3 nucleotide sequence: TGTGCCAGCTCACCCCCCCGGGAGGCCTACACCTTC. V usage is TRBV18 and J usage is TRBJ1-2; D gene unclear. Trimming removed 3 bases from V and 10 bases from J, with 12 bases in between. The V gene's germline CDR1 is KGHSH and CDR2 LQKENI. This CDR3 comprises 12 residues.

Here the CDR3 reads CASSQEGGLLEEQYF. CDR3 nucleotides: TGCGCCAGCAGCCAAGAAGGGGGACTGCTTGAGGAGCAGTACTTC. The chain employs TRBV4-1 and TRBJ2-7; D could derive from TRBD1 or TRBD2 (6 bases each). The ends were cut back, 0 bases at V and 7 bases at J, with 16 bases in the middle. The germline gives CDR1 MGHRA, CDR2 YSYEKL. The CDR3 sequence is 15 residues long.

The chain is built from TRBV10-3 and TRBJ2-7; the match to TRBD1 covers 10 bases. Germline V gene lookup returns CDR1 ENHRY and CDR2 SYGVKD. Germline trimming cut 8 bases from V and 5 bases from J; bases unmatched to any gene: 9. CDR3 size: 14 residues. Written as DNA, the CDR3 is TGTGCCATCGCCCCGGGACAGGGGATCAACGAGCAGTACTTC. Its translation is CAIAPGQGINEQYF.

This clone was detected once. J is TRBJ2-2 and V is TRBV6-4; TRBD1 matches at 10 bases. Germline-derived CDR1 and CDR2 are MRHNA and SNTAGT. Trimming at V came to 4 bases and at J to 4 bases, leaving 0 bases not matched to a gene. The CDR3 runs 14 residues. CDR3 nucleotides: TGTGCCAGCAGTGGGACAGGGGGCACCGGGGAGCTGTTTTTT. Translation gives CASSGTGGTGELFF.